Listed below are T cell receptor beta chains from one sample, sequenced in a study of beta chain features in type 1 diabetes. Clones were sequenced by immunoSEQ multiplex PCR, and TCRdb holds only the in-frame ones, with some missing. Among 400,000 to 450,000 clones, approximately 14% were seen once, and the ten largest hold roughly 0.036%. The source material was naive CD4+ T cells from blood. The receptors derive from a man aged 25 to 45 in good health. Each CDR3 is given with its conserved first and last residue. Each record gives: J gene, clone size, V gene, D gene, CDR3 DNA, CDR3 protein. The D gene is left open where the match is weak. A row's size may be missing; if present it is once, few, many or a size class.

TRBJ2-1 few TRBV18 TRBD2 TGTGCCAGCTCCCCATATAAGACTAGCGGGAGATTGAATGAGCAGTTCTTC CASSPYKTSGRLNEQFF
TRBJ2-3 . TRBV10-3 TRBD1 TGTGCCATCAGCAACAGGGGGCGAGATACGCAGTATTTT CAISNRGRDTQYF
TRBJ2-2 . TRBV4-2 . TGTGCCAGCAGCCAAGATCAGGGCTTCAACACCGGGGAGCTGTTTTTT CASSQDQGFNTGELFF
TRBJ1-1 few TRBV5-1 . TGCGCCAGCAGCTTCGTAACCGGGACAGAAGCTTTCTTT CASSFVTGTEAFF
TRBJ2-3 . TRBV9 TRBD2 TGTGCCAGCTCGGCGGGAGGTTCCACAGATACGCAGTATTTT CASSAGGSTDTQYF
TRBJ2-6 few TRBV4-3 . TGCGCCAGCAGCCCAGTCGGAGGAACTGTCTCTGGGGCCAACGTCCTGACTTTC CASSPVGGTVSGANVLTF
TRBJ1-2 few TRBV30 . TGTGCCTGGAGTTTATGGGACTATGGCTACACCTTC CAWSLWDYGYTF
TRBJ2-3 . TRBV9 . TGTGCCAGCAGCGTAGGGAGCGGATACACAGATACGCAGTATTTT CASSVGSGYTDTQYF
TRBJ2-3 . TRBV7-2 . TGTGCCAGCAGCCCCATGGGTGCGGCCAGCACAGATACGCAGTATTTT CASSPMGAASTDTQYF
TRBJ2-7 . TRBV20-1 . TGCAGTGCTAGTGCGGTCTACGAGCAGTACTTC CSASAVYEQYF
TRBJ2-7 many TRBV29-1 . TGCAGCGTTGAAGAGGTCGTCGGGAATTACGAGCAGTACTTC CSVEEVVGNYEQYF
TRBJ2-1 few TRBV4-2 . TGTGCCAGCAGCCCACAAGATAGCGGTAAACAGTTCTTC CASSPQDSGKQFF
TRBJ2-7 few TRBV29-1 . TGCAGCGTTGGACAGTCCTACGAGCAGTACTTC CSVGQSYEQYF
TRBJ2-5 . TRBV7-7 . TGTGCTAGCAGCCAAAAAGGAGGAATCCAAGAGACCCAGTACTTC CASSQKGGIQETQYF
TRBJ2-1 . TRBV30 . TGTGCCTGGGACCCTTACGGGAGTAGGCGCGAGCAGTTCTTC CAWDPYGSRREQFF
TRBJ2-6 . TRBV5-4 . TGTGCCAGCAGCGGGGGGCAGGGGCTATTCCGCTCTGGGGCCAACGTCCTGACTTTC CASSGGQGLFRSGANVLTF
TRBJ2-5 few TRBV5-4 TRBD2 TGTGCCAGCAGCTCTCTAGCGGGGGGAGAGACCCAGTACTTC CASSSLAGGETQYF
TRBJ1-6 few TRBV4-1 TRBD1 TGCGCCAGCAGCCCGGGGACAGAGAACTATAATTCACCCCTCCACTTT CASSPGTENYNSPLHF
TRBJ2-2 . TRBV7-2 . TGTGCCAGCAGCTTAGTTGGGAACACCGGGGAGCTGTTTTTT CASSLVGNTGELFF
TRBJ2-3 few TRBV5-4 . TGTGCCAGCAGCTTGGTCGGGGAGGCAGATACGCAGTATTTT CASSLVGEADTQYF
TRBJ2-2 . TRBV5-4 TRBD2 TGTGCCAGCAGCTTGGGGCGGGAGTGGCCCGGGGAGCTGTTTTTT CASSLGREWPGELFF
TRBJ1-1 . TRBV9 . TGTGCCAGCAGCCAGGGACCACTTATGAACACTGAAGCTTTCTTT CASSQGPLMNTEAFF
TRBJ2-1 . TRBV6-6 TRBD2 TGTGCCAGCAGCCATCCACTAGCGGGGCACAATGAGCAGTTCTTC CASSHPLAGHNEQFF
TRBJ2-3 . TRBV27 . TGTGCCAGCAGATCCACAGATACGCAGTATTTT CASRSTDTQYF
TRBJ2-5 . TRBV11-2 . TGTGCCAGCAGCTTAGAAACACGCGGGACCCAGTACTTC CASSLETRGTQYF
TRBJ2-5 once TRBV9 TRBD2 TGTGCCAGCAGCGTAGGTCTAGCGGGAGTCGAAGAGACCCAGTACTTC CASSVGLAGVEETQYF
TRBJ1-1 . TRBV30 . TGTGCCTGGGGAGAAGGGAGGACTGAAGCTTTCTTT CAWGEGRTEAFF
TRBJ2-1 few TRBV6-1 TRBD2 TGTGCCAGCAGAAGACTAGCGGGAGTGCTGTTCTTC CASRRLAGVLFF
TRBJ1-2 . TRBV25-1 TRBD1 TGTGCCAGCAGTGAGGACAGGGGCGTCTATGGCTACACCTTC CASSEDRGVYGYTF